Presented here are 32 T cell receptor beta chains from one specimen sequenced in a study of OX40 agonist ivuxolimab in advanced cancers. Only in-frame clones appear in the TCRdb table, and some are missing; sequencing was by immunoSEQ multiplex PCR. Here the sample spans roughly 70,000 clones, about 85% being singletons. The sequencing used CD4+ or CD8+ T cells sorted from blood, collected in a trial of the OX40 agonist ivuxolimab. These receptors came from an adult with an advanced solid tumor such as melanoma, head and neck, liver or kidney cancer.

The chain combines TRBV27 with TRBJ2-1; 9 nucleotides line up with TRBD1. The germline V gene has CDR1 MNHEY and CDR2 SMNVEV (reference sequence). Losses at the gene ends were 2 bases for V and 8 bases for J; bases not matched to a gene: 7. The CDR3 is made up of 15 amino acids. This CDR3 is CASSLIGTGFDEQFF. As DNA, the CDR3 is TGTGCCAGCAGTTTAATCGGGACAGGGTTTGATGAGCAGTTCTTC.

This sequence joins TRBV19 and TRBJ2-2, with 7 bases fitting TRBD1. The CDR3 has 15 amino acids. Germline-derived CDR1 and CDR2 are LNHDA and SQIVND (reference sequence). Trimming cost V 6 bases and J 3 bases; bases outside gene matches: 7. The CDR3 coding sequence is TGTGCCAGTAGCCCTGTGAGGGGGCACACCGGGGAGCTGTTTTTT. Its protein product is CASSPVRGHTGELFF.

The chain has TRBV10-1 and TRBJ1-5; unclear D gene. Trimming removed 7 bases at V and 1 base at J, with 11 bases between. The CDR3 totals 14 residues. Germline CDR1 reads WNHNN; CDR2 reads SYGVQD (reference sequence). CDR3 residues: CASTPQDSNQPQHF. DNA for the CDR3: TGCGCCAGCACCCCCCAGGACAGCAATCAGCCCCAGCATTTT.

This chain joins TRBV5-4 and TRBJ1-2; D is perhaps TRBD1 (5 bases). The length of the CDR3 is 13 residues. CDR1 is SGHNT, CDR2 YYREEE, per germline (reference sequence). Deletions cut 0 bases from V and 10 bases from J, with 13 bases between. CDR3 amino acids: CASSLGQGAHYTF. The CDR3 region has the DNA TGTGCCAGCAGCTTGGGCCAGGGAGCACACTACACCTTC.

The chain combines TRBV7-2 with TRBJ2-7; 8 nucleotides align to TRBD1. CDR1 is SGHTA and CDR2 is FQGNSA in the germline V gene. The CDR3 length is 16 residues. With V trimmed by 1 base and J by 3 bases, 8 bases remained unmatched. For the CDR3, the DNA is TGTGCCAGCAGCTTAGGGGACAGGACCGACATCTACGAGCAGTACTTC. Encoded protein: CASSLGDRTDIYEQYF.

In its sample, this clone was seen a few times. The V gene is TRBV20-1, the J gene TRBJ2-7; D remains ambiguous. Germline CDR1 and CDR2: DFQATT and SNEGSKA (reference sequence). There are 11 residues in the CDR3. Between the trimmed V and J ends, which lost 5 bases and 6 bases, there was a span of 11 bases. CDR3: CSARVLREQYF. The CDR3 nucleotides are TGCAGTGCTCGGGTATTACGCGAGCAGTACTTC.

The genes are TRBV27 and TRBJ2-7; perhaps TRBD1 as D (6 bases). CDR1 is MNHEY and CDR2 is SMNVEV in the germline V gene (reference sequence). This CDR3 contains 13 residues. V was clipped by 2 bases and J by 10 bases, with 15 bases between them. The CDR3 is CASSLRTAQKQYF. The CDR3 nucleotides are TGTGCCAGCAGTTTAAGGACAGCACAGAAACAGTACTTC.

This sequence joins TRBV5-1 and TRBJ2-5; D not certain. Germline loops: CDR1 SGHRS, CDR2 YFSETQ. This CDR3 region has 13 residues. Trimming took off 3 bases at V and 1 base at J, with 7 bases between the two ends. CDR3: CASSWTAQETQYF. The DNA for the CDR3 is TGCGCCAGCAGCTGGACGGCCCAAGAGACCCAGTACTTC.

V and J are TRBV5-1 and TRBJ2-1; tentatively, D is TRBD1 or TRBD2 (5 bases each). Germline assignment: CDR1 SGHRS and CDR2 YFSETQ. The CDR3 totals 14 residues. V lost 1 base to trimming and J lost 9 bases, with 14 bases between them. CDR3 coding DNA: TGCGCCAGCAGCTTGAATCAGCTGAGGGGTGAGCAGTTCTTC. As protein: CASSLNQLRGEQFF.

The J gene is TRBJ2-2, the V gene TRBV7-3; D is undetermined. Germline CDR1 is SGHTA and CDR2 is FQGTGA. Trimming stripped 5 bases from V and 3 bases from J, with 7 bases between. This CDR3 is built from 13 residues. CDR3 amino acids: CASSNLHTGELFF. The CDR3 bases are TGTGCCAGCAGCAACCTCCACACCGGGGAGCTGTTTTTT.

Only one count was recorded for this clone. The chain joins TRBV18 to TRBJ2-1, with 10 bases that match TRBD1. Germline V lookup: CDR1 KGHSH, CDR2 LQKENI. V lost 6 bases, J lost 6 bases, and 11 bases stayed unmatched. The CDR3 consists of 16 residues. CDR3 coding DNA: TGTGCCAGCTCGCGACGGGACAGGGGTGTGGGCAATGAGCAGTTCTTC. Amino acid sequence: CASSRRDRGVGNEQFF.

For the CDR3, the DNA is TGTGCCAGCAGCTTAACAGGCTCTAGCGGGAGAGATACGCAGTATTTT. This encodes CASSLTGSSGRDTQYF. This rearrangement joins TRBV7-3 to TRBJ2-3, with 10 bases aligning to TRBD2. Germline V gene sequence: CDR1 SGHTA, CDR2 FQGTGA. With 0 bases clipped from V and 5 bases from J, the junction kept 5 bases outside the gene matches. The CDR3 is made up of 16 amino acids.

The CDR3 nucleotides are TGTGCCAGCTCGTCGAACACCGGGGAGCTGTTTTTT. Translating gives CASSSNTGELFF. V and J are TRBV18 and TRBJ2-2; the D is unclear. The CDR3 consists of 12 residues. V gave up 6 bases and J gave up 0 bases, with 2 bases separating them. Germline assignment: CDR1 KGHSH and CDR2 LQKENI.

The chain links TRBV7-2 to TRBJ2-7, with D perhaps TRBD2 (6 bases). Trimming left V 4 bases short and J 12 bases short, with 16 bases between. Germline CDR1 reads SGHTA; CDR2 reads FQGNSA. This CDR3 has 12 residues. CDR3 DNA: TGTGCCAGCAGCTACCAAGGACTAAAGTGGTACTTC. Amino acid sequence: CASSYQGLKWYF.

The CDR3 loop is CASSFEVWGYTF. CDR3 bases: TGTGCCAGCAGCTTTGAAGTGTGGGGCTACACCTTC. The chain recombines TRBV5-8 with TRBJ1-2, with no clear D. V shed 2 bases and J shed 8 bases, with 10 bases lying between them. CDR1 is SGHTS and CDR2 is YDEGEE in the germline V gene. CDR3 length equals 12 residues. Filled out from reference TRBV5-8 and TRBJ1-2, the complete variable domain reads EAGVTQSPTHLIKTRGQQATLRCSPISGHTSVYWYQQALGLGLQFLLWYDEGEERNRGNFPPRFSGRQFPNYSSELNVNALELEDSALYLCASSFEVWGYTFGSGTRLTVV.

In DNA form, the CDR3 reads TGTGCCAGCAGCTTAGTCGCCAGAACCGGGGAGCTGTTTTTT. Amino acid sequence: CASSLVARTGELFF. The rearrangement links TRBV11-2 to TRBJ2-2, with no clear D. The CDR3 sequence is 14 residues long. V lost 1 base and J 5 bases, leaving 8 bases between the germline ends. Germline CDR1 and CDR2: SGHAT and FQNNGV.

V is TRBV9 and J is TRBJ2-7; D could derive from TRBD1 or TRBD2 (5 bases each). This CDR3 is built from 14 residues. CDR1 is SGDLS and CDR2 is YYNGEE in the germline V gene. V lost 0 bases to trimming and J lost 4 bases, with 11 bases between them. CDR3 residues: CASSVASGPYEQYF. Written as DNA, the CDR3 is TGTGCCAGCAGCGTAGCATCGGGGCCATACGAGCAGTACTTC.

This rearrangement joins TRBV6-6 to TRBJ2-3; no definite D call. The CDR3 is 12 residues long. V was shortened by 2 bases and J by 3 bases, with 3 bases between the two germline ends. Per the germline V gene, CDR1 is MNHNY and CDR2 is SVGAGI (reference sequence). CDR3 bases: TGTGCCAGCAGTTACGGTACAGATACGCAGTATTTT. It specifies CASSYGTDTQYF.

The chain combines TRBV6-5 with TRBJ2-7; 7 nucleotides agree with TRBD1. CDR1 and CDR2 from the germline V gene are MNHEY and SVGAGI. J was trimmed by 5 bases and V by 7 bases; bases with no gene match: 8. The length of the CDR3 is 13 residues. Here the CDR3 DNA reads TGTGCCAGCACGAGACAGGGTCACGACGAGCAGTACTTC. Its protein is CASTRQGHDEQYF.

Comments on this clone: Other DNA sequences within the sample encode an identical CDR3. The chain uses TRBV5-1 and TRBJ1-1, with no clear D. Germline loops: CDR1 SGHRS, CDR2 YFSETQ. Trimming took 0 bases from V and 2 from J, leaving 5 bases between them. The CDR3 sequence is 13 residues long. In nucleotides, the CDR3 is TGCGCCAGCAGCTTGGGTAGAAACACTGAAGCTTTCTTT. Translated: CASSLGRNTEAFF.

The gene calls are TRBV30 and TRBJ1-4, with a weak D call TRBD1 (6 bases). The CDR3 is made up of 15 amino acids. CDR1 is GTSNPN and CDR2 is SVGIG in the germline V gene (reference sequence). Trimming left V 2 bases short and J 10 bases short, with 20 bases between. The CDR3 spells CAWSKPRQVRGKLFF. As DNA, the CDR3 is TGTGCCTGGAGTAAGCCTCGACAGGTTCGAGGAAAACTGTTTTTT. The full variable domain, with the rest looked up from reference TRBV30 and TRBJ1-4, is SQTIHQWPATLVQPVGSPLSLECTVEGTSNPNLYWYRQAAGRGLQLLFYSVGIGQISSEVPQNLSASRPQDRQFILSSKKLLLSDSGFYLCAWSKPRQVRGKLFFGSGTQLSVL.

This clone was recorded once. The chain couples TRBV5-1 to TRBJ2-5; D call uncertain. V lost 6 bases to trimming and J lost 2 bases, with 11 bases between them. The CDR3 extends over 13 amino acids. Germline V CDR1 and CDR2: SGHRS, YFSETQ. DNA of the CDR3: TGCGCCAGCACCCCGCGTGGTCAAGAGACCCAGTACTTC. It specifies CASTPRGQETQYF.

The rearrangement uses TRBV9 and TRBJ2-3, with D maybe TRBD2 (6 bases). V was clipped by 9 bases and J by 6 bases, with 17 bases between them. Germline V gives CDR1 SGDLS, CDR2 YYNGEE. The CDR3 loop spans 13 amino acids. As DNA, the CDR3 is TGTGCCACCTCTCGGGGGTTGGGGGATACGCAGTATTTT. Translated: CATSRGLGDTQYF. The complete variable domain, with remaining parts taken from reference TRBV9 and TRBJ2-3, reads DSGVTQTPKHLITATGQRVTLRCSPRSGDLSVYWYQQSLDQGLQFLIQYYNGEERAKGNILERFSAQQFPDLHSELNLSSLELGDSALYFCATSRGLGDTQYFGPGTRLTVL.

The chain links TRBV29-1 to TRBJ2-5; the match to TRBD1 covers 10 bases. Per the germline V gene, CDR1 is SQVTM and CDR2 is ANQGSEA. The V gene end was trimmed by 4 bases and the J gene end by 7 bases; junction bases not matched to a gene: 3. CDR3 length equals 12 residues. DNA of the CDR3: TGCAGCGTTGGGGGGACAGGGGCGACCCAGTACTTC. Its protein is CSVGGTGATQYF.

V is TRBV6-6 and J is TRBJ2-1; 7 bases agree with TRBD2. V shed 5 bases, J shed 2 bases, and the junction held 6 bases outside the gene matches. The CDR3 is 15 amino acids. Germline V gives CDR1 MNHNY, CDR2 SVGAGI (reference sequence). The CDR3 DNA reads TGTGCCAGCAGTAGCGGGAATAGTCCCTACAATGAGCAGTTCTTC. The encoded protein is CASSSGNSPYNEQFF.

This chain joins TRBV6-5 and TRBJ2-2; D may match TRBD1 or TRBD2 (6 bases each). CDR3 size: 13 residues. Looked up from germline, CDR1 is MNHEY and CDR2 is SVGAGI. The germline V and J ends were trimmed by 6 bases and 4 bases, with 9 bases remaining between them. The CDR3, as DNA: TGTGCCAGCAGAGGAGGGGGCACCGGGGAGCTGTTTTTT. It encodes CASRGGGTGELFF.

V is TRBV19 and J is TRBJ2-1, with a tentative D call TRBD2 (5 bases). V lost 4 bases to trimming and J lost 2 bases, with 15 bases between them. The CDR3 spans 16 residues. Germline CDR1 is LNHDA and CDR2 is SQIVND (reference sequence). In DNA form, the CDR3 reads TGTGCCAGTAGTAAGAGCGGCGGATTCCCCTACAATGAGCAGTTCTTC. This gives the protein CASSKSGGFPYNEQFF.

The chain recombines TRBV6-1 with TRBJ1-6; a weak D match, TRBD1 (5 bases). The CDR3 runs 13 residues. V was shortened by 0 bases and J by 11 bases, with 8 bases between the two germline ends. CDR1 is MNHNS, CDR2 SASEGT, per germline. CDR3 coding DNA: TGTGCCAGCAGTGAAGCGGGAGGGGCACCCCTCCACTTT. This codes for CASSEAGGAPLHF.

The V call is TRBV27, the J call TRBJ1-5, with D possibly matching TRBD1 (5 bases). Germline CDR1 reads MNHEY; CDR2 reads SMNVEV (reference sequence). The CDR3 length is 13 residues. Trimming stripped 6 bases from V and 9 bases from J, with 15 bases between. The CDR3 DNA sequence: TGTGCCAGCAGACCGCAGGGAGCGTGGCCCCAGCATTTT. The encoded protein is CASRPQGAWPQHF.

This chain uses TRBV6-5 with TRBJ1-2; TRBD1 aligns across 9 bases. CDR1 MNHEY and CDR2 SVGAGI come from the germline V gene. The CDR3 is 13 amino acids. V was pared by 6 bases and J by 7 bases, with 6 bases of the junction left unmatched. CDR3 protein: CASSLDRGSGYTF. CDR3 coding DNA: TGTGCCAGCAGCTTGGACAGGGGTAGTGGCTACACCTTC.

The chain couples TRBV19 to TRBJ2-1, with D maybe TRBD2 (5 bases). Germline V gene data show CDR1 as LNHDA and CDR2 as SQIVND (reference sequence). V was trimmed by 5 bases and J by 10 bases, leaving 21 bases between them. The CDR3 covers 15 residues. The CDR3 nucleotides read TGTGCCAGTAGTTACCTAGCAAACACTTTCGTGGAGCAGTTCTTC. This codes for CASSYLANTFVEQFF.

The J gene is TRBJ2-5, the V gene TRBV10-2; 8 bases line up with TRBD1. Germline V gives CDR1 WSHSY, CDR2 SAAADI. V lost 6 bases and J lost 0; bases outside the gene matches: 3. This CDR3 is built from 14 residues. This CDR3 is CASRGQVYQETQYF. DNA of the CDR3: TGCGCCAGCAGGGGACAGGTGTACCAAGAGACCCAGTACTTC.